The sequence of this T cell receptor beta chain was determined in a study of T cell responses to AZD1222 COVID-19 vaccine. The overall study: Pooling covered second doses at about 4 or about 12 weeks. General observations from the study: Reportedly, nearly half the spike-specific TCRs target unmutated variant regions.

Only in-frame clones appear in the TCRdb table, and some are missing; sequencing was by immunoSEQ multiplex PCR. Of roughly 120,000 clones listed, nearly 90% are singletons. A remark on this clone: Its antigen is not known.

This sequence was found in an adult in good health. The sequencing here drew on peripheral blood, taken on day 0 of AZD1222 vaccination.

CDR3: CSVAPDGPNSPLHF. The CDR3 region has the DNA TGCAGCGTTGCCCCGGACGGACCTAATTCACCCCTCCACTTT. This rearrangement joins TRBV29-1 to TRBJ1-6, with D hard to call. V dropped 4 bases and J dropped 6 bases, with 13 bases sitting between them. Germline V lookup: CDR1 SQVTM, CDR2 ANQGSEA. The CDR3 runs 14 residues.